Following are 10 T cell receptor beta chains from one sample sequenced in a study of patients and donors after allogeneic stem cell transplantation. One entry per CDR3 protein results from TCRdb running MiXCR on the RT-PCR reads. The data show 200,000 to 250,000 distinct CDR3 sequences, with 12% to 15% seen just once and approximately 10% held by the top ten. The specimen was blood, either unsorted or a sorted T cell fraction (not recorded which). The source is a human donor who was either an allogeneic HSCT recipient or a stem cell or donor lymphocyte infusion donor (not recorded which). It is not recorded whose cells these are; they may come from a transplant donor.

This chain joins TRBV5-1 and TRBJ1-1, with D uncertain. The germline CDR1 and CDR2 sequences are SGHRS and YFSETQ. This CDR3 spans 14 amino acids. The V end lost 4 bases, the J end lost 4 bases, and 14 bases lay between the germline ends. CDR3 region: CASSRMFKGTEAFF. For the CDR3, the DNA is TGCGCCAGCAGCCGGATGTTTAAGGGCACTGAAGCTTTCTTT.

This clonotype was observed at least ten times. The V gene is TRBV30, the J gene TRBJ2-1; 10 bases match TRBD1. The CDR3 consists of 16 residues. Germline-derived CDR1 and CDR2 are GTSNPN and SVGIG (reference sequence). V shed 0 bases, J shed 11 bases, and the junction held 13 bases outside the gene matches. CDR3 amino acids: CAWSVESGTGERKQFF. The CDR3, as DNA: TGTGCCTGGAGTGTAGAATCCGGGACAGGGGAAAGAAAGCAGTTCTTC.

This clonotype has a handful of counts. The rearrangement links TRBV4-1 to TRBJ2-5; no clear D gene. Trimming took off 2 bases at V and 7 bases at J, with 5 bases between the two ends. Looked up from germline, CDR1 is MGHRA and CDR2 is YSYEKL. CDR3 length equals 11 residues. CDR3 loop: CASSQSSTQYF. CDR3 in DNA: TGCGCCAGCAGCCAATCGTCGACCCAGTACTTC.

There are a few counts of this clonotype. The chain is built from TRBV3-1 and TRBJ2-7; 11 nucleotides line up with TRBD1. The germline CDR1 and CDR2 sequences are LGHDT and YNNKEL (reference sequence). The ends lost 3 bases at V and 7 bases at J; junction bases unmatched: 5. This CDR3 is 14 amino acids long. This CDR3 is CASSHGQGAWEQYF. The CDR3 nucleotides read TGTGCCAGCAGCCACGGACAGGGGGCTTGGGAGCAGTACTTC.

This clonotype was observed many times. CDR3 residues: CASSLHSGRQETQYF. In DNA, the CDR3 is TGTGCCAGCAGCTTACATTCCGGCAGGCAAGAGACCCAGTACTTC. This chain uses TRBV7-2 with TRBJ2-5; D remains unclear. Per the germline V gene, CDR1 is SGHTA and CDR2 is FQGNSA. With 2 bases removed from V and 2 bases from J, the gap between germline ends came to 12 bases. The CDR3 extends over 15 amino acids.

This chain uses TRBV6-5 with TRBJ1-5; TRBD1 might be the D (6 bases). V dropped 0 bases and J dropped 6 bases, with 9 bases sitting between them. CDR1 MNHEY and CDR2 SVGAGI come from the germline V gene. CDR3 length equals 14 residues. The CDR3 bases are TGTGCCAGCAGTTACTCGCCGGACAGTCAGCCCCAGCATTTT. It specifies CASSYSPDSQPQHF.

In nucleotides, the CDR3 is TGTGCCAGCAGCTCAACAGGGTTCGTATCTGGAAACACCATATATTTT. Translating gives CASSSTGFVSGNTIYF. The chain couples TRBV12-3 or TRBV12-4 to TRBJ1-3, with D perhaps TRBD1 (6 bases). This CDR3 is built from 16 residues. The V end was cut by 6 bases, the J end by 1 base, with 16 bases between.

This clonotype came up many times. The rearrangement uses TRBV7-9 and TRBJ2-3, with D possibly being TRBD2 (6 bases). The CDR3 runs to 17 residues. V lost 0 bases, J lost 4 bases, and 17 bases lay in between. Per germline, CDR1 SEHNR and CDR2 FQNEAQ (reference sequence). The CDR3 DNA follows: TGTGCCAGCAGCTTAGCGTTGCGCGGGATGTCGGCAGATACGCAGTATTTT. Residues: CASSLALRGMSADTQYF.

CDR3 DNA sequence: TGCAGCGGGGTACTCCGGGACACAACGACATACGAGCAGTACTTC. This codes for CSGVLRDTTTYEQYF. This sequence joins TRBV29-1 and TRBJ2-7, with D perhaps matching TRBD1 (6 bases). In germline, CDR1 is SQVTM, CDR2 ANQGSEA. The V end was cut by 7 bases, the J end by 4 bases, with 23 bases between. The CDR3 is 15 residues long.

This clonotype was observed many times. The chain recombines TRBV11-2 with TRBJ2-5; D is ambiguous. The CDR3 runs 12 residues. The germline V and J ends were trimmed by 1 base and 6 bases, with 6 bases remaining between them. The V gene's germline CDR1 is SGHAT and CDR2 FQNNGV. The CDR3: CASSLARKTQYF. DNA of the CDR3: TGTGCCAGCAGCTTAGCCCGTAAGACCCAGTACTTC.